Sequencing of this TCR beta chain was carried out in a study of T cell responses to AZD1222 COVID-19 vaccine. Germline CDR1 and CDR2: MDHEN and SYDVKM. CDR3 length: 13 amino acids. Germline trimming cut 7 bases from V and 8 bases from J; bases unmatched to any gene: 7. Profiling relied on immunoSEQ multiplex PCR, and the TCRdb table lists in-frame clones only, not all of them. Found here are about 120,000 clones, approximately 90% of them singletons; the top ten hold 10% to 15%. This TCR was recovered from an adult in good health. The genes are TRBV28 and TRBJ1-4; 7 bases are a match to TRBD1. Sequences were derived from peripheral blood, sampled on day 0 of AZD1222 vaccination. DNA for the CDR3: TGTGCCAGCACCATTACAGGGGTGGAAAAACTGTTTTTT. Encoded protein: CASTITGVEKLFF.